A selection of T cell receptor beta chains follows, all from one sample in a study of T cell responses to AZD1222 COVID-19 vaccine. Repertoires were generated with immunoSEQ multiplex PCR, while TCRdb's copy carries only in-frame clones and drops some. This table has around 100,000 clones, 87% appearing once. The sequencing used peripheral blood, collected 28 days after the second AZD1222 dose. The receptor set was obtained from an adult who received the AZD1222 COVID-19 vaccine. Each CDR3 is given with its conserved first and last residue.

j_gene: TRBJ1-2; v_gene: TRBV9; CDR3aa: CASSGTSKKGRVDYGYTF
j_gene: TRBJ2-1; v_gene: TRBV11-3; CDR3aa: CASSADRGQLYEQFF
j_gene: TRBJ2-7; v_gene: TRBV5-1; CDR3aa: CASSLGTGQGPEQYF
j_gene: TRBJ1-2; v_gene: TRBV28; CDR3aa: CASSPDSSGYTF
j_gene: TRBJ2-3; v_gene: TRBV14; CDR3aa: CASSSGFSTDTQYF
j_gene: TRBJ2-7; v_gene: TRBV11-3; CDR3aa: CASSLGQVGYEQYF
j_gene: TRBJ1-2; v_gene: TRBV5-1; CDR3aa: CASSLDRGNGYTF
j_gene: TRBJ1-1; v_gene: TRBV5-4; CDR3aa: CASSLVGQGREAFF
j_gene: TRBJ1-2; v_gene: TRBV18; CDR3aa: CASSPGTGDHGYTF
j_gene: TRBJ2-1; v_gene: TRBV11-3; CDR3aa: CASSLEGSGYNEQFF
j_gene: TRBJ2-1; v_gene: TRBV30; CDR3aa: CAWSVADYNEQFF
j_gene: TRBJ2-7; v_gene: TRBV5-1; CDR3aa: CASSPRPGAGYEQYF
j_gene: TRBJ1-4; v_gene: TRBV5-1; CDR3aa: CASSLGQMGELFF
j_gene: TRBJ1-3; v_gene: TRBV6-6; CDR3aa: CASSYSSNGNTIYF
j_gene: TRBJ1-1; v_gene: TRBV12-3/TRBV12-4; CDR3aa: CASSLMANTEAFF
j_gene: TRBJ1-5; v_gene: TRBV27; CDR3aa: CASRTGIHQPQHF
j_gene: TRBJ1-2; v_gene: TRBV6-1; CDR3aa: CASSEVGARGVYGYTF
j_gene: TRBJ2-2; v_gene: TRBV5-6; CDR3aa: CASTRLAGVPPNTGELFF
j_gene: TRBJ2-1; v_gene: TRBV28; CDR3aa: CASRSGTGDVNEQFF
j_gene: TRBJ1-3; v_gene: TRBV7-6; CDR3aa: CASSLVGTYSGNTIYF
j_gene: TRBJ2-7; v_gene: TRBV28; CDR3aa: CASSTTSRGSYEQYF
j_gene: TRBJ2-1; v_gene: TRBV7-9; CDR3aa: CASSLKQANNEQFF
j_gene: TRBJ2-3; v_gene: TRBV28; CDR3aa: CASSPDRKTDTQYF
j_gene: TRBJ1-6; v_gene: TRBV28; CDR3aa: CASSLSRQGVYNSPLHF
j_gene: TRBJ2-7; v_gene: TRBV3-1/TRBV3-2; CDR3aa: CASSPSDSYEQYF
j_gene: TRBJ2-7; v_gene: TRBV30; CDR3aa: CAWSEGGTREQYF
j_gene: TRBJ2-7; v_gene: TRBV4-1; CDR3aa: CASSPAGRKGSYEQYF
j_gene: TRBJ2-1; v_gene: TRBV7-9; CDR3aa: CASSLGGQGARNEQFF
j_gene: TRBJ2-7; v_gene: TRBV2; CDR3aa: CASTRSGPSGEQYF
j_gene: TRBJ2-6; v_gene: TRBV27; CDR3aa: CASSSQQGAGANVLTF
j_gene: TRBJ2-3; v_gene: TRBV7-9; CDR3aa: CASSSPRGWGQGADTQYF
j_gene: TRBJ1-1; v_gene: TRBV29-1; CDR3aa: CSVEDSLGTEAFF